The rows below give T cell receptor beta chains drawn from one sample of a study of identical twins. MiXCR, applied by TCRdb to the 5' RACE reads, yields one record per CDR3 protein. The table records some 270,000 distinct CDR3 sequences, about 8.5% of them present only once. Another study also made use of these data, one on yellow fever vaccine responses in identical twins.

Sequenced sample: CD8+ T cells sorted from blood. The source of these receptors is a woman aged 18-29 years in good health. Each CDR3 is given with its conserved first and last residue. The order of the fields is V gene, clone size, D gene, J gene, CDR3 protein, CDR3 DNA. A D gene is named only where the DNA matches it firmly. A clone size is listed for some rows: how often the clone was seen (once, few, many), or a class if it is expanded.

v_gene: TRBV5-4
abundance: few
d_gene: TRBD1
j_gene: TRBJ2-7
CDR3aa: CASSSDRGKYEQYF
CDR3nt: TGTGCCAGCAGCTCTGACAGGGGAAAGTACGAGCAGTACTTC

v_gene: TRBV20-1
abundance: few
d_gene: TRBD2
j_gene: TRBJ2-7
CDR3aa: CSASAGVLYEQYF
CDR3nt: TGCAGTGCGTCGGCGGGAGTACTATACGAGCAGTACTTC

v_gene: TRBV12-3/TRBV12-4
abundance: many
d_gene: .
j_gene: TRBJ2-1
CDR3aa: CASTDRWGGTDEQFF
CDR3nt: TGTGCCAGCACTGACCGCTGGGGCGGTACCGATGAGCAGTTCTTC

v_gene: TRBV29-1
abundance: .
d_gene: .
j_gene: TRBJ2-7
CDR3aa: CSASGTSYEQYF
CDR3nt: TGCAGCGCCTCCGGGACCTCATACGAGCAGTACTTC

v_gene: TRBV6-1
abundance: .
d_gene: .
j_gene: TRBJ2-7
CDR3aa: CASSTLGDPSYEQYF
CDR3nt: TGTGCCAGCAGTACATTAGGGGACCCCTCCTACGAGCAGTACTTC

v_gene: TRBV12-3/TRBV12-4
abundance: few
d_gene: TRBD2
j_gene: TRBJ2-3
CDR3aa: CASSSTSGGLDTQYF
CDR3nt: TGTGCCAGCAGTTCGACTAGCGGGGGGCTAGATACGCAGTATTTT

v_gene: TRBV18
abundance: few
d_gene: .
j_gene: TRBJ2-5
CDR3aa: CASSPRASSWKTQYF
CDR3nt: TGTGCCAGCTCACCACGGGCATCCAGTTGGAAGACCCAGTACTTC

v_gene: TRBV12-3/TRBV12-4
abundance: many
d_gene: .
j_gene: TRBJ2-1
CDR3aa: CASSLGSALAYNEQFF
CDR3nt: TGTGCCAGCAGTTTAGGGTCAGCGCTGGCCTACAATGAGCAGTTCTTC

v_gene: TRBV29-1
abundance: few
d_gene: .
j_gene: TRBJ1-2
CDR3aa: CSVEVLGYGDNYGYTF
CDR3nt: TGCAGCGTTGAAGTCCTCGGTTATGGAGATAACTATGGCTACACCTTC

v_gene: TRBV7-2
abundance: .
d_gene: .
j_gene: TRBJ1-4
CDR3aa: CASSTGVNEKLFF
CDR3nt: TGTGCCAGCTCGACCGGGGTTAATGAAAAACTGTTTTTT

v_gene: TRBV4-3
abundance: .
d_gene: TRBD1
j_gene: TRBJ2-7
CDR3aa: CASSQVGTGKTFYEQYF
CDR3nt: TGCGCCAGCAGCCAAGTGGGGACAGGGAAGACTTTCTACGAGCAGTACTTC

v_gene: TRBV9
abundance: .
d_gene: .
j_gene: TRBJ2-7
CDR3aa: CASSVAERAAYEQYF
CDR3nt: TGTGCCAGCAGCGTAGCGGAGAGAGCCGCCTACGAGCAGTACTTC

v_gene: TRBV18
abundance: few
d_gene: TRBD1
j_gene: TRBJ1-1
CDR3aa: CASSGTGGGTEAFF
CDR3nt: TGTGCCAGCTCAGGGACAGGGGGCGGCACTGAAGCTTTCTTT

v_gene: TRBV6-4
abundance: few
d_gene: .
j_gene: TRBJ1-2
CDR3aa: CASSDSNSYGYTF
CDR3nt: TGTGCCAGCAGTGACTCGAACAGTTATGGCTACACCTTC

v_gene: TRBV20-1
abundance: few
d_gene: .
j_gene: TRBJ2-5
CDR3aa: CSAREWRGSSEETQYF
CDR3nt: TGCAGTGCTAGAGAGTGGCGGGGATCTAGCGAAGAGACCCAGTACTTC

v_gene: TRBV7-3
abundance: .
d_gene: TRBD2
j_gene: TRBJ2-5
CDR3aa: CASSPLGTGSGVEETQYF
CDR3nt: TGTGCCAGCAGCCCACTAGGAACGGGTAGCGGGGTCGAAGAGACCCAGTACTTC

v_gene: TRBV28
abundance: .
d_gene: .
j_gene: TRBJ1-2
CDR3aa: CASSLISRAEGYTF
CDR3nt: TGTGCCAGCAGTTTAATCTCCAGGGCAGAAGGCTACACCTTC

v_gene: TRBV24-1
abundance: .
d_gene: TRBD1
j_gene: TRBJ2-3
CDR3aa: CATSEGTGDAPGDTDTQYF
CDR3nt: TGTGCCACCAGTGAAGGGACAGGCGACGCCCCCGGGGACACAGATACGCAGTATTTT

v_gene: TRBV24-1
abundance: many
d_gene: TRBD1
j_gene: TRBJ2-1
CDR3aa: CATSDLQGAELNEQFF
CDR3nt: TGTGCCACCAGTGATTTGCAGGGGGCCGAACTAAATGAGCAGTTCTTC

v_gene: TRBV28
abundance: .
d_gene: .
j_gene: TRBJ1-5
CDR3aa: CASSTTIKPVELNQPQHF
CDR3nt: TGTGCCAGCAGTACCACAATCAAGCCAGTAGAGCTAAATCAGCCCCAGCATTTT